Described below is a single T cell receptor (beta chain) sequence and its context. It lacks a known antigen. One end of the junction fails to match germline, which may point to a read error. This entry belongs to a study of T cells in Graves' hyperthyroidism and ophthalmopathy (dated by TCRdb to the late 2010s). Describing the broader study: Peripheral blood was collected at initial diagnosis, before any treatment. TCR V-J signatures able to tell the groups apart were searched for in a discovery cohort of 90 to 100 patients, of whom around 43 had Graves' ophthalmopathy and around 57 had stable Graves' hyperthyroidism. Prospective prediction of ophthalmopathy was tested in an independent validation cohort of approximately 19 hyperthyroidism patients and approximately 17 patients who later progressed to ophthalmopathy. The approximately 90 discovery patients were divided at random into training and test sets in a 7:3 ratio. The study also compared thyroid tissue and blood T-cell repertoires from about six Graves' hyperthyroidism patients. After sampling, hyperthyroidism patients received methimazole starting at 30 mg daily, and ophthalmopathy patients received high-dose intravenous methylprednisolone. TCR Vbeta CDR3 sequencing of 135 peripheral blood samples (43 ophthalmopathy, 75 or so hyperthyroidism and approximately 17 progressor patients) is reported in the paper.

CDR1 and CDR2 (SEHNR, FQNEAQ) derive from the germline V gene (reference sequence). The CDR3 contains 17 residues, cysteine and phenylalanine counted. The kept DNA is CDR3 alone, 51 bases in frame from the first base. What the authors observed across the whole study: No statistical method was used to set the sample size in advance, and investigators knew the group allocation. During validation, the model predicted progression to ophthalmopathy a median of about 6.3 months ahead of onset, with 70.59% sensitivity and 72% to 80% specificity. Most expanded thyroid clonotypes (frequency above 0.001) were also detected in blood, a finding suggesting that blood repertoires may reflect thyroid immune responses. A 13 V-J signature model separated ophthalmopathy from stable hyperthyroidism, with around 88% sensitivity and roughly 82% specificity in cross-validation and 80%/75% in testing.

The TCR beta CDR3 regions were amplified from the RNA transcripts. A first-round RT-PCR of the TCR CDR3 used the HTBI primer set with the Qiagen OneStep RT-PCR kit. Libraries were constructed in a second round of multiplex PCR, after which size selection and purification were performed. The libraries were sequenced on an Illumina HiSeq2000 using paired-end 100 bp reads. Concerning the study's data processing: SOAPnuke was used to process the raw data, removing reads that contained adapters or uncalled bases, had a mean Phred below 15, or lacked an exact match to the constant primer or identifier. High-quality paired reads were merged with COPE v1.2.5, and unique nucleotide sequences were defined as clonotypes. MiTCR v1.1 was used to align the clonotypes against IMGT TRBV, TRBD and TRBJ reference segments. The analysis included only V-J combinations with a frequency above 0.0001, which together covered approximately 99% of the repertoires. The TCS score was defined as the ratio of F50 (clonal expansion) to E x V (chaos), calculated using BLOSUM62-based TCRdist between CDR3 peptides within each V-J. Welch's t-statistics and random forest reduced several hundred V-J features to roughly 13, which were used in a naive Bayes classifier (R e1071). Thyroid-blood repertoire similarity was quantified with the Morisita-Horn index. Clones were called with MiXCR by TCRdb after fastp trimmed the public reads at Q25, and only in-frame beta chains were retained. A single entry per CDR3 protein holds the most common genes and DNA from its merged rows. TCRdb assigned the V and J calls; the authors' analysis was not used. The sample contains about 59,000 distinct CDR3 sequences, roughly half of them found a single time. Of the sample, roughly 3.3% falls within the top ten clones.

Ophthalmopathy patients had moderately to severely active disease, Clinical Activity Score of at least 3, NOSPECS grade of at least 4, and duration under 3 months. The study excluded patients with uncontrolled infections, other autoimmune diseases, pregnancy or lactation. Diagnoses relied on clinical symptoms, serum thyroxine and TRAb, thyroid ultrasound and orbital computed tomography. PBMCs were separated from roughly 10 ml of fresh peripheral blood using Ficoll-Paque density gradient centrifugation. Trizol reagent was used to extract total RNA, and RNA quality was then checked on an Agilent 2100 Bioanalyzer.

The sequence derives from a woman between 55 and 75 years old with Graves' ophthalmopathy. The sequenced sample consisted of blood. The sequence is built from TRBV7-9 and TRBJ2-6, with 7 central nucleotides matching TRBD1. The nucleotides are TGTGCCAGCAGCTCGGGACAGTTAATCTCTGGGGCCAACATCCTGACTTTC. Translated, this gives CASSSGQLISGANILTF.